Detailed here is one TCR beta chain. Which antigen it targets is not known. Within one base of it there is no much larger clone, and no base qualities were kept. At diagnosis, peripheral blood, uninvolved tumor-adjacent lung and tumor were collected and stored as a combination of fresh-frozen and FFPE material. For TCR repertoire profiling, blood samples were analyzed in the form of peripheral blood mononuclear cells. The data were obtained in a study of T cells in localized non-small cell lung cancer (dated by TCRdb to about 2020). Broadly, across the study: The study examined T cell repertoires in 236 patients with early-stage NSCLC and compared tumors with uninvolved tumor-adjacent lungs. The cohort consisted of 200 to 300 treatment-naive NSCLC patients whose localized lung tumors had been resected. The mean age of the NSCLC patients was under 70 years, with about 130 men and nearly 110 women.

Overall study outcomes, separate from this receptor: Because multi-region tumor sequencing was not done, intratumor heterogeneity could not be ruled out. Higher T cell density in blood was associated with longer overall survival, whereas higher clonality in adjacent lung was associated with shorter survival. Because of the exploratory design, TCR variables were selected using unadjusted p-values without false-discovery rate correction. A median of roughly 60 of the top 100 tumor clones turned up in the paired uninvolved adjacent lung, and 25 to 35 of those clones also ranked among the top 100 of that same adjacent lung. Uninvolved tumor-adjacent lung showed the highest T cell clonality, higher than tumor, which suggests more focused antigenic responses in the adjacent lung.

TCR beta CDR3 regions were sequenced from DNA using the immunoSEQ Assay. On the authors' methods: To compute T cell density, TCR beta template counts were normalized to usable DNA, which was estimated by amplifying housekeeping genes. Richness was estimated with the preseqR package, extrapolating to 400,000 templates for PBMC samples and 120,000 templates for tissue samples. Clonality was defined as one minus Pielou's evenness. To identify tissue-enriched TCRs, differential abundance testing was run on productive amino-acid clonotypes with a minimum total count of 5 and an alpha of 0.1. Repertoire overlap between compartments was quantified with the Jaccard Index and Morisita Overlap Index. TCR beta CDR3s were clustered by GLIPH together with public tetramer-defined viral CDR3s, and at least three viral sequences plus V-gene enrichment were required for viral motifs. In TCRdb, the immuneACCESS table is reduced to in-frame sequences with V and J assigned. These tables do not hold every clone; where another copy was compared, an unresolved V gene accounts for under half, and the others remain unexplained. Clone size and V and J calls were adopted from that table, with D and trimming inferred from the DNA. Within this sample are some 24,000 clones, with approximately 90% of them counted one time only. The ten largest account for under 3% of the sample.

Its CDR3 holds 19 amino acids, cysteine through phenylalanine. Only the CDR3 portion is preserved as DNA: 57 bases, with reading frame beginning at the first base. After removal of 3 bases from V and 2 bases from J, the junction retains 14 bases not matched to a gene. CDR1 and CDR2 (SGHDN, FVKESK) derive from the germline V gene. The chain couples TRBV14 to TRBJ1-3, and 9 junctional nucleotides match TRBD1. Here the sequenced sample was peripheral blood, taken before any cancer treatment. This clonotype was sampled from a woman aged 35-75 years with stage I lung adenocarcinoma. This receptor has the CDR3 CASSHGYTGTGLPGNTIYF. The nucleotide sequence is TGTGCCAGCAGCCATGGCTACACCGGGACAGGGCTGCCTGGAAACACCATATATTTT.